This passage covers 23 T cell receptor beta chains from one sample sequenced in a study of siplizumab effects on memory and regulatory T cells. Assay used: immunoSEQ multiplex PCR; TCRdb lists only in-frame clones, some missing. Here the sample spans about 72,000 clones, less than 95% being singletons. Material: CD8+ T cells sorted from blood. The receptors originated from a human donor in good health.

This rearrangement joins TRBV7-9 to TRBJ2-7; D remains unclear. Germline CDR1 and CDR2: SEHNR and FQNEAQ (reference sequence). There are 13 residues in the CDR3. V was clipped by 4 bases and J by 0 bases, with 7 bases between them. The CDR3 here is CASSWPLSYEQYF. CDR3 nucleotide sequence: TGTGCCAGCAGCTGGCCACTCTCCTACGAGCAGTACTTC.

This chain joins TRBV6-6 and TRBJ2-7; D not resolved. V lost 2 bases to trimming and J lost 6 bases, with 8 bases between them. The germline CDR1 and CDR2 sequences are MNHNY and SVGAGI (reference sequence). The CDR3 is 12 residues long. CDR3 amino acids: CASSYVSAEQYF. CDR3 in DNA: TGTGCCAGCAGTTACGTGTCAGCCGAGCAGTACTTC.

This clone was found a few times. The chain combines TRBV9 with TRBJ1-1; the D gene is possibly TRBD1 (6 bases). The ends were cut back, 0 bases at V and 1 base at J, with 10 bases in the middle. The CDR3 loop spans 15 amino acids. Per germline, CDR1 SGDLS and CDR2 YYNGEE. DNA for the CDR3: TGTGCCAGCAGCGTAGCGGGGGGCTGGAACACTGAAGCTTTCTTT. It yields the protein CASSVAGGWNTEAFF. Drawing the rest from reference TRBV9 and TRBJ1-1, the complete variable domain is DSGVTQTPKHLITATGQRVTLRCSPRSGDLSVYWYQQSLDQGLQFLIQYYNGEERAKGNILERFSAQQFPDLHSELNLSSLELGDSALYFCASSVAGGWNTEAFFGQGTRLTVV.

The rearrangement uses TRBV27 and TRBJ1-1; the D gene is possibly TRBD1 (5 bases). Germline V gene lookup returns CDR1 MNHEY and CDR2 SMNVEV (reference sequence). The CDR3 loop spans 15 amino acids. V lost 5 bases and J lost 0, with 13 bases in between. CDR3 loop: CASSPGGFMNTEAFF. The CDR3 nucleotides are TGTGCCAGCAGTCCCGGGGGATTTATGAACACTGAAGCTTTCTTT.

The chain links TRBV14 to TRBJ2-7; D unresolved. V lost 5 bases to trimming and J lost 1 base, with 15 bases between them. The CDR3 is 15 residues long. Germline lookup yields CDR1 SGHDN and CDR2 FVKESK. In DNA form, the CDR3 reads TGTGCCAGCAGCACTTCCTTCAATCCGTCCTACGAGCAGTACTTC. Translating it yields CASSTSFNPSYEQYF.

This clone came up once. The rearrangement links TRBV15 to TRBJ2-3, with 8 bases identical to TRBD1. V shed 5 bases and J 3 bases; nucleotides not matched to a gene: 13. This CDR3 has 17 amino acids. Per the germline V gene, CDR1 is LNHNV and CDR2 is YYDKDF (reference sequence). CDR3 nucleotide sequence: TGTGCCACCAGCGGACGCCTCGGGACAGGAAGAACAGATACGCAGTATTTT. Its protein product is CATSGRLGTGRTDTQYF.

Details on this clone: This sample includes further DNA sequences coding for the same CDR3. The chain couples TRBV5-6 to TRBJ2-2, with D unclear. This CDR3 is 12 amino acids long. The V end lost 2 bases, the J end lost 4 bases, and 3 bases lay between the germline ends. Germline values: CDR1 SGHDT, CDR2 YYEEEE. DNA for the CDR3: TGTGCCAGCAGCTTAACCACCGGGGAGCTGTTTTTT. Translating gives CASSLTTGELFF.

The chain links TRBV13 to TRBJ2-3; D assignment may be TRBD1 or TRBD2 (5 bases each). Between the trimmed V and J ends, which lost 5 bases and 6 bases, there was a span of 15 bases. Germline values: CDR1 PRHDT, CDR2 FYEKMQ (reference sequence). The CDR3 sequence is 14 residues long. The CDR3 region is CASSPSRDPDTQYF. CDR3 sequence (DNA): TGTGCCAGCAGCCCCTCTAGGGACCCCGATACGCAGTATTTT.

The CDR3 sequence: CASSFMNTEAFF. CDR3 bases: TGTGCCAGCAGCTTTATGAACACTGAAGCTTTCTTT. The chain carries TRBV13 and TRBJ1-1; no clear D gene. Germline values: CDR1 PRHDT, CDR2 FYEKMQ (reference sequence). The CDR3 length is 12 residues. V lost 3 bases and J 0 bases, leaving 2 bases between the germline ends.

The J gene is TRBJ2-2, the V gene TRBV7-9; tentative D call: TRBD1 (6 bases). The germline V and J ends were trimmed by 6 bases and 0 bases, with 8 bases remaining between them. The CDR3 length is 14 residues. Germline V CDR1 and CDR2: SEHNR, FQNEAQ (reference sequence). CDR3 region: CASRGTPNTGELFF. DNA of the CDR3: TGTGCCAGCAGAGGGACACCGAACACCGGGGAGCTGTTTTTT.

The rearrangement uses TRBV10-2 and TRBJ2-1, with D possibly TRBD2 on 5 matching bases. Trimming shortened V by 0 bases and J by 2 bases, and 11 bases separated the two germline ends. Germline CDR1 reads WSHSY; CDR2 reads SAAADI. CDR3 length equals 16 residues. The CDR3 DNA sequence: TGCGCCAGCAGTGAGTCATATGGGAGCACCTACAATGAGCAGTTCTTC. It translates to CASSESYGSTYNEQFF.

This clone was counted a single time. The chain links TRBV6-4 to TRBJ2-2; D not resolved. CDR3 length equals 13 residues. Looked up from germline, CDR1 is MRHNA and CDR2 is SNTAGT. V lost 3 bases to trimming and J lost 3 bases, with 5 bases between them. CDR3 in amino acids: CASSDGDTGELFF. The CDR3 DNA is TGTGCCAGCAGTGATGGGGACACCGGGGAGCTGTTTTTT.

This clone was detected a few times. V usage is TRBV9 and J usage is TRBJ2-5; 8 nucleotides agree with TRBD2. Germline loops: CDR1 SGDLS, CDR2 YYNGEE. CDR3 length: 13 amino acids. Trimming at V came to 6 bases and at J to 7 bases, leaving 8 bases not matched to a gene. The CDR3, as DNA: TGTGCCAGCACAGCGGGAGTGGCTGGGACCCAGTACTTC. Encoded protein: CASTAGVAGTQYF.

J is TRBJ2-7 and V is TRBV11-2, with D perhaps being TRBD1 or TRBD2 (5 bases each). CDR1 is SGHAT and CDR2 is FQNNGV in the germline V gene. This CDR3 comprises 15 residues. The ends were cut back, 4 bases at V and 3 bases at J, with 16 bases in the middle. Here the CDR3 reads CASSSSGLAGYEQYF. DNA of the CDR3: TGTGCCAGCAGCTCATCAGGGCTAGCAGGCTACGAGCAGTACTTC.

This CDR3 reads CASSHKRYPDEQYF. CDR3 nucleotides: TGTGCCAGCAGCCACAAGCGGTATCCGGACGAGCAGTACTTC. The chain uses TRBV7-9 and TRBJ2-7; D is possibly TRBD2 (5 bases). CDR3 length: 14 residues. V was shortened by 5 bases and J by 5 bases, with 16 bases between the two germline ends. Germline lookup yields CDR1 SEHNR and CDR2 FQNEAQ (reference sequence). The full variable domain, with the rest looked up from reference TRBV7-9 and TRBJ2-7, is DTGVSQNPRHKITKRGQNVTFRCDPISEHNRLYWYRQTLGQGPEFLTYFQNEAQLEKSRLLSDRFSAERPKGSFSTLEIQRTEQGDSAMYLCASSHKRYPDEQYFGPGTRLTVT.

V and J are TRBV19 and TRBJ2-1; the D gene could be TRBD1 or TRBD2 (5 bases each). Germline V CDR1 and CDR2: LNHDA, SQIVND (reference sequence). This CDR3 comprises 14 residues. Trimming shortened V by 8 bases and J by 5 bases, and 16 bases separated the two germline ends. The CDR3: CASSWGRANNEQFF. The DNA for the CDR3 is TGTGCCAGTTCCTGGGGACGGGCAAACAATGAGCAGTTCTTC.

J is TRBJ2-7 and V is TRBV9; D is ambiguous. The germline CDR1 and CDR2 sequences are SGDLS and YYNGEE. This CDR3 contains 14 residues. V was shortened by 3 bases and J by 3 bases, with 13 bases between the two germline ends. In nucleotides, the CDR3 is TGTGCCAGCAGCGGCCGGGCCATAGGCTACGAGCAGTACTTC. This codes for CASSGRAIGYEQYF.

The rearrangement links TRBV6-5 to TRBJ1-2; no definite D call. Trimming stripped 4 bases from V and 4 bases from J, with 19 bases between. This CDR3 spans 16 amino acids. CDR1 is MNHEY and CDR2 is SVGAGI in the germline V gene. CDR3 sequence: CASSWVSGPFPYGYTF. The CDR3, as DNA: TGTGCCAGCAGTTGGGTCAGCGGTCCTTTTCCCTATGGCTACACCTTC.

The rearrangement uses TRBV13 and TRBJ2-7; 11 positions agree with TRBD1. The V gene end was trimmed by 5 bases and the J gene end by 7 bases; junction bases not matched to a gene: 4. The V gene's germline CDR1 is PRHDT and CDR2 FYEKMQ (reference sequence). The CDR3 extends over 13 amino acids. Here the CDR3 reads CASSRTGGVEQYF. The CDR3 DNA is TGTGCCAGCAGCCGGACAGGGGGCGTTGAGCAGTACTTC.

This chain joins TRBV11-2 and TRBJ2-7; possible D gene TRBD1, 6 bases. This CDR3 has 12 residues. Germline V lookup: CDR1 SGHAT, CDR2 FQNNGV. The V end was cut by 6 bases, the J end by 5 bases, with 11 bases between. The CDR3 DNA reads as TGTGCCAGCAGTACCACAGGGAACGAGCAGTACTTC. This translates into CASSTTGNEQYF. The variable domain in full, with the rest retrieved from reference TRBV11-2 and TRBJ2-7, is EAGVAQSPRYKIIEKRQSVAFWCNPISGHATLYWYQQILGQGPKLLIQFQNNGVVDDSQLPKDRFSAERLKGVDSTLKIQPAKLEDSAVYLCASSTTGNEQYFGPGTRLTVT.

The chain joins TRBV9 to TRBJ2-7; 7 bases align to TRBD2. CDR1 and CDR2 from the germline V gene are SGDLS and YYNGEE. V was pared by 0 bases and J by 2 bases, with 5 bases of the junction left unmatched. There are 15 residues in the CDR3. For the CDR3, the DNA is TGTGCCAGCAGCGTAGTGAGAGGGACTACCTACGAGCAGTACTTC. Translation gives CASSVVRGTTYEQYF.

The V gene is TRBV7-9, the J gene TRBJ2-7, with 7 positions matching TRBD1. V gave up 8 bases and J gave up 1 base; unmatched junction bases: 5. Germline values: CDR1 SEHNR, CDR2 FQNEAQ (reference sequence). CDR3 size: 13 residues. CDR3 DNA sequence: TGTGCCAGCCAAGGGGGCTTATCCTACGAGCAGTACTTC. Translating gives CASQGGLSYEQYF.

The V call is TRBV2, the J call TRBJ1-2, with TRBD1 identical over 7 bases. In germline, CDR1 is SNHLY, CDR2 FYNNEI. Trimming took 2 bases from V and 6 from J; bases not matched to a gene: 3. The CDR3 has 13 amino acids. The CDR3 DNA follows: TGTGCCAGCAGTGAATCTGGGACAGATGGCTACACCTTC. As protein: CASSESGTDGYTF.